This T cell receptor beta chain derives from a study of T cells in localized non-small cell lung cancer (dated by TCRdb to 2018 to 2021). With respect to the entire study: The study analyzed T cell repertoires of about 230 early-stage NSCLC patients, comparing tumors and uninvolved tumor-adjacent lungs. The cohort was made up of around 240 treatment-naive NSCLC patients whose localized lung tumors had been resected. A mean age of around 66 years was recorded for the NSCLC patients, of whom under 150 were male and about a hundred were female. Overall study results and their limits: Multi-region tumor sequencing was not performed, so intratumor heterogeneity could not be excluded. Higher T cell density in blood was associated with longer overall survival, whereas higher clonality in adjacent lung was associated with shorter survival. A median of roughly 56 of the top 100 tumor clones were detected in paired uninvolved adjacent lung, and around 30 of these tumor clones were also found among the top 100 clones of the paired uninvolved adjacent lung. Since the design was exploratory, TCR variables were selected using unadjusted p-values with no false-discovery rate correction. Uninvolved tumor-adjacent lung showed the highest T cell clonality, higher than tumor, which suggests more focused antigenic responses in the adjacent lung.

TCR beta CDR3 regions were sequenced from DNA using the immunoSEQ Assay. Per the authors' processing: To compute T cell density, TCR beta template counts were normalized to usable DNA, which was estimated by amplifying housekeeping genes. Using the preseqR package, richness was estimated by extrapolating to 120,000 templates for tissue samples and 400,000 templates for PBMC samples. Clonality was defined by subtracting Pielou's evenness from one. Differential abundance testing on productive amino-acid clonotypes, with a minimum total count of 5 and an alpha of 0.1, was used to identify tissue-enriched TCRs. Repertoire overlap between compartments was quantified with the Jaccard Index and Morisita Overlap Index. GLIPH grouped TCR beta CDR3s together with public tetramer-defined viral CDR3s, and a viral motif had to include at least three viral sequences and also show V-gene enrichment. TCRdb obtained this table from immuneACCESS and retained in-frame rearrangements with V and J assigned. These tables miss some clones; where compared with another copy, unresolved V genes account for less than half of the shortfall, and the remainder is unexplained. The V and J calls and the clone size are those of that table, but D and trimming were determined from the DNA. The sample table records around 34,000 clones; 85% to 95% of these occur just once. Roughly 7.9% of the sample comes from the top ten.

At diagnosis, tumor, uninvolved tumor-adjacent lung and peripheral blood were collected and then preserved as a mix of FFPE and fresh-frozen material. For TCR repertoire profiling, the blood samples were analyzed as peripheral blood mononuclear cells. The CDR3 runs 14 residues from the cysteine to the phenylalanine. The retained sequence is limited to the CDR3, 42 bases, with the frame set at the first base. CDR1 and CDR2, per the germline V gene (reference sequence), are LNHDA and SQIVND. V was cut back by 1 base and J by 1 base, leaving a gap of 7 bases between them. Only a few counts were recorded for this clone. Which antigen it targets is not known. Within one base of it there is no much larger clone, and no base qualities were kept.

In this chain, TRBV19 is recombined with TRBJ1-1; the D gene lacks a confident call. The source of this sequence is a female donor at least 60 years old with stage I lung adenocarcinoma. The sequencing here drew on peripheral blood, taken before any cancer treatment. CDR3 sequence: CASSIAYRNTEAFF. The sequenced DNA: TGTGCCAGTAGTATAGCGTACAGGAACACTGAAGCTTTCTTT.